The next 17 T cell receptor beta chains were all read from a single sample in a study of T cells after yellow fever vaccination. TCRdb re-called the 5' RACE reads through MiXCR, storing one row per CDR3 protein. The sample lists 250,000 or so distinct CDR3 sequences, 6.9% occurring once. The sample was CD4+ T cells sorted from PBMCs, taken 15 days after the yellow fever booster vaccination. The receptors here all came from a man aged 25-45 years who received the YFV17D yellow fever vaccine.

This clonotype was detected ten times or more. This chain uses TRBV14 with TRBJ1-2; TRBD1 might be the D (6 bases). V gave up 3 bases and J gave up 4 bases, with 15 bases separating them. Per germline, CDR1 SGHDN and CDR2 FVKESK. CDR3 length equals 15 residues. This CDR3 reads CASSQIDRTLYGYTF. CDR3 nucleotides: TGTGCCAGCAGCCAGATAGACAGGACGCTCTATGGCTACACCTTC.

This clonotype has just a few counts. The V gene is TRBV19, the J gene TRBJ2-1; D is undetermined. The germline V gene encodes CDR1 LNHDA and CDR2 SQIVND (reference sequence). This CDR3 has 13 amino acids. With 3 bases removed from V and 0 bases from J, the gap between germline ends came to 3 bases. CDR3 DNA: TGTGCCAGTAGTATCCCCTCCTACAATGAGCAGTTCTTC. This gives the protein CASSIPSYNEQFF.

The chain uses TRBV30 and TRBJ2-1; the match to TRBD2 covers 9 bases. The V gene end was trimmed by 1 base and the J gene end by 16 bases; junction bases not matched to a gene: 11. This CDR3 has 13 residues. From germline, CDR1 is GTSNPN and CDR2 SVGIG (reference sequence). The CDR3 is CAWSDTIAGEVFF. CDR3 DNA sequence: TGTGCCTGGAGTGATACAATAGCGGGAGAGGTCTTCTTC. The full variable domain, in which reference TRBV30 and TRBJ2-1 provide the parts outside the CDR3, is SQTIHQWPATLVQPVGSPLSLECTVEGTSNPNLYWYRQAAGRGLQLLFYSVGIGQISSEVPQNLSASRPQDRQFILSSKKLLLSDSGFYLCAWSDTIAGEVFFGPGTRLTVL.

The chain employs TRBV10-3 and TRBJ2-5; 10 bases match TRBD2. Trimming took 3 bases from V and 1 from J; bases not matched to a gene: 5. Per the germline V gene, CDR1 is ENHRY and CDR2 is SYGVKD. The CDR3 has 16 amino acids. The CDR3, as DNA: TGTGCCATCAGTGACAGCAGGACTAGCGGCCAAGAGACCCAGTACTTC. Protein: CAISDSRTSGQETQYF.

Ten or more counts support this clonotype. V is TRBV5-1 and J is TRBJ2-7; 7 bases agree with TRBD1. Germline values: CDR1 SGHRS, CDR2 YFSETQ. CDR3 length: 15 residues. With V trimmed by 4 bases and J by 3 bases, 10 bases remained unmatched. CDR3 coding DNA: TGCGCCAGCAGCCCCGAGGGGGCGGTTCACTACGAGCAGTACTTC. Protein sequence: CASSPEGAVHYEQYF.

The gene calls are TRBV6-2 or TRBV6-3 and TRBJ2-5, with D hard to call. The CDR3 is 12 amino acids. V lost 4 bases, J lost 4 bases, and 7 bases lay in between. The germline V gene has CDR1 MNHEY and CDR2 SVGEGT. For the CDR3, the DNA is TGTGCCAGCAGTTCCCTCTTAGAGACCCAGTACTTC. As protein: CASSSLLETQYF.

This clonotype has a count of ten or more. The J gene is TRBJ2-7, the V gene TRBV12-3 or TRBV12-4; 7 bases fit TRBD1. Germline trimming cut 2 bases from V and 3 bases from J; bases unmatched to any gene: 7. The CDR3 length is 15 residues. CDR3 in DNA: TGTGCCAGCAGTTTATCGCCAGGGGGTTTCTACGAGCAGTACTTC. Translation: CASSLSPGGFYEQYF.

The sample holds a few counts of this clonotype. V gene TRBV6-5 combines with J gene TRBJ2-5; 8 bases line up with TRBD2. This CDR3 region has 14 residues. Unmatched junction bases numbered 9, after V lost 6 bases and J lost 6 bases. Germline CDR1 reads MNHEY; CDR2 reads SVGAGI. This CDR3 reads CASRAGDVIKTQYF. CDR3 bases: TGTGCCAGCAGAGCGGGAGACGTTATAAAGACCCAGTACTTC.

CDR3 bases: TGTGCCAGCAGTTACTCTACACCGGGACAAACCGGGGAGCTGTTTTTT. Translated: CASSYSTPGQTGELFF. The chain carries TRBV6-2 or TRBV6-3 and TRBJ2-2, with D perhaps TRBD1 (6 bases). CDR1 and CDR2 from the germline V gene are MNHEY and SVGEGT. The CDR3 loop spans 16 amino acids. V dropped 0 bases and J dropped 5 bases, with 13 bases sitting between them.

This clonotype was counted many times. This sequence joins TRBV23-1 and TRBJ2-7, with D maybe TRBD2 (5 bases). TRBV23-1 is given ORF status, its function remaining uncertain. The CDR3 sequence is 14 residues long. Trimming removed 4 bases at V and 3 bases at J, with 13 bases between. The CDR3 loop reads CASSLEAKLYEQYF. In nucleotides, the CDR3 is TGCGCCAGCAGTCTGGAGGCAAAACTCTACGAGCAGTACTTC.

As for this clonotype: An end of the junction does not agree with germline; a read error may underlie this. The CDR3 loop is CASKLETRAQEPQHF. The CDR3, as DNA: TGTGCCAGCAAGCTCGAGACCAGGGCCCAGGAGCCACAGCATTTT. The rearrangement links TRBV27 to TRBJ1-5; possible D gene TRBD1, 5 bases. The CDR3 is made up of 15 amino acids. Germline lookup yields CDR1 MNHEY and CDR2 SMNVEV (reference sequence).

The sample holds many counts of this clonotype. This chain's CDR3 is CSVALPPGATSYEQYF. The CDR3 DNA is TGCAGCGTTGCCCTGCCTCCAGGGGCTACGTCGTACGAGCAGTACTTC. The rearrangement links TRBV29-1 to TRBJ2-7; maybe TRBD1 (6 bases). This CDR3 has 16 amino acids. Between the trimmed V and J ends, which lost 4 bases and 4 bases, there was a span of 23 bases. Germline-derived CDR1 and CDR2 are SQVTM and ANQGSEA.

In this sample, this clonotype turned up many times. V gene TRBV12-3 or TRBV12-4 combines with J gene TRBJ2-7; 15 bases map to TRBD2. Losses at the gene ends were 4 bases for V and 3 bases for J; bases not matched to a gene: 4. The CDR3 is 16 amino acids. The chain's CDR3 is CASSWGTSGRNYEQYF. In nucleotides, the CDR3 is TGTGCCAGCAGTTGGGGGACTAGCGGGAGGAACTACGAGCAGTACTTC.

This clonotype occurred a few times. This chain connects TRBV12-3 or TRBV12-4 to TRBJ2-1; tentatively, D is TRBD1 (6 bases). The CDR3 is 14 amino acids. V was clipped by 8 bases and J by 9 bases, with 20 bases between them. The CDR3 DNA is TGTGCCAGCGGCGGTGGCGGACAAGGGGGTGAGCAGTTCTTC. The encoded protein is CASGGGGQGGEQFF.

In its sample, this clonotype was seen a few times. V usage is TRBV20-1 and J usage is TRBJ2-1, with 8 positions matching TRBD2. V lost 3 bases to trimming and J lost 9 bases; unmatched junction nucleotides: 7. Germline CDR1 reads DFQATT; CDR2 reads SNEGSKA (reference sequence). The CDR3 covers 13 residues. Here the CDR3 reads CSARSGSFAEQFF. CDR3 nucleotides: TGCAGTGCTAGGAGCGGGAGTTTTGCTGAGCAGTTCTTC.

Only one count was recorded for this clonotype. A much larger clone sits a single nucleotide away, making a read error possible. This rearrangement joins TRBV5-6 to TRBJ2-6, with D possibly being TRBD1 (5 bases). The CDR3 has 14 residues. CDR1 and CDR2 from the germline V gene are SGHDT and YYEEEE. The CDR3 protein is CASSEPSGANDLTF. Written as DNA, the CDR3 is TGTGCCAGCAGCGAACCCTCTGGGGCCAACGACCTGACTTTC.

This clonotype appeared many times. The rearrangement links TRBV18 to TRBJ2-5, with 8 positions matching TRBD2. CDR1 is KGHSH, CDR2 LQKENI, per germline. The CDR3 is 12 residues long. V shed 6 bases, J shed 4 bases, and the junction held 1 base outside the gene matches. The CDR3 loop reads CASSGLGETQYF. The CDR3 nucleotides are TGTGCCAGCTCGGGACTAGGAGAGACCCAGTACTTC. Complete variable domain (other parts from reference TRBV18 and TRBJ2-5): NAGVMQNPRHLVRRRGQEARLRCSPMKGHSHVYWYRQLPEEGLKFMVYLQKENIIDESGMPKERFSAEFPKEGPSILRIQQVVRGDSAAYFCASSGLGETQYFGPGTRLLVL.